Listed below are T cell receptor beta chains from one sample, sequenced in a study of blood T cell repertoires in COVID-19. Using immunoSEQ multiplex PCR, the repertoire was profiled, and TCRdb retains in-frame clones only, with some absent. This sample carries 120,000 to 150,000 clones, around 90% of them seen once, and the ten largest clones take around 2.3%. The material sequenced was peripheral blood. These receptor sequences come from a human donor with COVID-19, enrolled during active disease. The donor label of this sample is uncertain. CDR3s include the opening cysteine and the closing phenylalanine or tryptophan. The order of the fields is J gene, clone size, V gene, D gene, CDR3 DNA, CDR3 protein. The D gene is left open where the match is weak. Only part of the rows carry a size: once, few, many, or a class if the clone is expanded.

j_gene: TRBJ2-3
abundance: NA
v_gene: TRBV12-3/TRBV12-4
d_gene: NA
CDR3nt: TGTGCCAGCAGACCTAGCAGTACAGATACGCAGTATTTT
CDR3aa: CASRPSSTDTQYF

j_gene: TRBJ2-7
abundance: once
v_gene: TRBV10-3
d_gene: NA
CDR3nt: TGTGCCATCAGGGACAACTCCTACGAGCAGTACTTC
CDR3aa: CAIRDNSYEQYF

j_gene: TRBJ2-7
abundance: NA
v_gene: TRBV7-5
d_gene: NA
CDR3nt: TGTGTCAGAAGCTGCCCCGGAGGCTCTAGCTCCTACGAGCAGTACTTC
CDR3aa: CVRSCPGGSSSYEQYF

j_gene: TRBJ2-7
abundance: NA
v_gene: TRBV18
d_gene: TRBD2
CDR3nt: TGTGCCAGCTCACCACTGGCTAGCGGGGGGAATCCAAGCTCCTACGAGCAGTACTTC
CDR3aa: CASSPLASGGNPSSYEQYF

j_gene: TRBJ1-5
abundance: NA
v_gene: TRBV19
d_gene: NA
CDR3nt: TGTGCCAGTAGTATTGAGGGTACGGGGCAGCCCCAGCATTTT
CDR3aa: CASSIEGTGQPQHF

j_gene: TRBJ1-1
abundance: NA
v_gene: TRBV11-2
d_gene: NA
CDR3nt: TGTGCCAGCAGCTTAGGGGCCAGGGGTGAAGCTTTCTTT
CDR3aa: CASSLGARGEAFF

j_gene: TRBJ1-4
abundance: NA
v_gene: TRBV7-9
d_gene: TRBD1
CDR3nt: TGTGCCAGCAGCTTAGGCGGGACAGGGATTGGGAGAGAAAAACTGTTTTTT
CDR3aa: CASSLGGTGIGREKLFF

j_gene: TRBJ2-1
abundance: NA
v_gene: TRBV11-1
d_gene: TRBD1
CDR3nt: TGTGCCAGCAGCCGACGACAGGGGGCGGAAAATGAGCAGTTCTTC
CDR3aa: CASSRRQGAENEQFF

j_gene: TRBJ2-7
abundance: NA
v_gene: TRBV28
d_gene: NA
CDR3nt: TGTGCCAGCCTGGACGGGGGTGGTTCCGAGCAGTACTTC
CDR3aa: CASLDGGGSEQYF

j_gene: TRBJ1-1
abundance: once
v_gene: TRBV29-1
d_gene: TRBD1
CDR3nt: TGCAGCGTCGCCGACAGGGTCCCTGAAGCTTTCTTT
CDR3aa: CSVADRVPEAFF

j_gene: TRBJ2-7
abundance: once
v_gene: TRBV6-5
d_gene: NA
CDR3nt: TGTGCCAGCAGCCTGTACCGGGACTCAAAGTACGAGCAGTACTTC
CDR3aa: CASSLYRDSKYEQYF

j_gene: TRBJ1-2
abundance: NA
v_gene: TRBV19
d_gene: NA
CDR3nt: TGTGCCAGTAGTTCATCGGGTTACGGAAACTATGGCTACACCTTC
CDR3aa: CASSSSGYGNYGYTF

j_gene: TRBJ1-5
abundance: NA
v_gene: TRBV2
d_gene: NA
CDR3nt: TGTGCCAGCAGGGAGGGTCAGCCCCAGCATTTT
CDR3aa: CASREGQPQHF

j_gene: TRBJ2-1
abundance: NA
v_gene: TRBV18
d_gene: TRBD1
CDR3nt: TGTGCCAGCTCACCTTACAGGGGGGTAAACAATGAGCAGTTCTTC
CDR3aa: CASSPYRGVNNEQFF

j_gene: TRBJ1-4
abundance: NA
v_gene: TRBV15
d_gene: TRBD1
CDR3nt: TGTGCCACCAGCAGAGAAAGGACAGGCGGTAATGAAAAACTGTTTTTT
CDR3aa: CATSRERTGGNEKLFF

j_gene: TRBJ2-2
abundance: NA
v_gene: TRBV5-1
d_gene: TRBD2
CDR3nt: TGCGCCAGCAGCTTGTCCCTAGCGGGAAACACCGGGGAGCTGTTTTTT
CDR3aa: CASSLSLAGNTGELFF

j_gene: TRBJ1-2
abundance: once
v_gene: TRBV6-5
d_gene: NA
CDR3nt: TGTGCCAGCTATACGGGGACTCTGCCCGGCTACACCTTC
CDR3aa: CASYTGTLPGYTF

j_gene: TRBJ2-3
abundance: once
v_gene: TRBV15
d_gene: TRBD2
CDR3nt: TGTGCCACCAGCAGAGATTGGGGACTAAGCGGGAGGGCTGTAGATACGCAGTATTTT
CDR3aa: CATSRDWGLSGRAVDTQYF

j_gene: TRBJ1-5
abundance: NA
v_gene: TRBV6-5
d_gene: TRBD1
CDR3nt: TGTGCCAGCAGTTACTCCCTGGACAGGGTGAATCAGCCCCAGCATTTT
CDR3aa: CASSYSLDRVNQPQHF

j_gene: TRBJ1-5
abundance: NA
v_gene: TRBV18
d_gene: NA
CDR3nt: TGTGCCAGCTCACCAGGGGGAGGGGAGCCCCAGCATTTT
CDR3aa: CASSPGGGEPQHF

j_gene: TRBJ1-2
abundance: NA
v_gene: TRBV19
d_gene: NA
CDR3nt: TGTGCCAGTAGTATAAACGCCGGGTATTTCTACACCTTC
CDR3aa: CASSINAGYFYTF

j_gene: TRBJ1-2
abundance: NA
v_gene: TRBV6-5
d_gene: TRBD1
CDR3nt: TGTGCCAGCAGGGGGACAGGGATTAGCTATGGCTACACCTTC
CDR3aa: CASRGTGISYGYTF

j_gene: TRBJ2-7
abundance: NA
v_gene: TRBV7-8
d_gene: TRBD1
CDR3nt: TGTGCCAGCAGCTATAACCTCGACAGGGGCCGAGAGCAGTACTTC
CDR3aa: CASSYNLDRGREQYF

j_gene: TRBJ1-2
abundance: NA
v_gene: TRBV10-3
d_gene: NA
CDR3nt: TGTGCCATCAGTGAGGGGGACTCCTATGGCTACACCTTC
CDR3aa: CAISEGDSYGYTF

j_gene: TRBJ1-1
abundance: NA
v_gene: TRBV18
d_gene: TRBD1
CDR3nt: TGTGCCAGCTCACCTACTTGGACAGGGAGGAGGACTGAAGCTTTCTTT
CDR3aa: CASSPTWTGRRTEAFF

j_gene: TRBJ1-1
abundance: NA
v_gene: TRBV30
d_gene: TRBD1
CDR3nt: TGTGCCTGGATAGGGGACAGGGTCACAACGGGAGCTTTCTTT
CDR3aa: CAWIGDRVTTGAFF

j_gene: TRBJ1-5
abundance: NA
v_gene: TRBV3-1/TRBV3-2
d_gene: TRBD1
CDR3nt: TGTGCCAGCAGCCGCGGGACAGGGGTCAATCAGCCCCAGCATTTT
CDR3aa: CASSRGTGVNQPQHF

j_gene: TRBJ1-1
abundance: NA
v_gene: TRBV7-3
d_gene: NA
CDR3nt: TGTGCCAGCAGCCCAGTGGACAAGAACACTGAAGCTTTCTTT
CDR3aa: CASSPVDKNTEAFF

j_gene: TRBJ2-7
abundance: NA
v_gene: TRBV28
d_gene: TRBD2
CDR3nt: TGTGCCAGCACCTCCGGGAGGTACGAGCAGTACTTC
CDR3aa: CASTSGRYEQYF